This record concerns one TCR beta chain sequence. Germline values: CDR1 SGHAT, CDR2 FQNNGV. V was cut by 5 bases and J by 1 base, with 12 bases left in between. CDR3 length: 15 residues. Clones were sequenced by immunoSEQ multiplex PCR, and TCRdb holds only the in-frame ones, with some missing. The data show some 150,000 clones, under 95% seen once. The data stem from a study of T cell responses to AZD1222 COVID-19 vaccine. The sequences come from peripheral blood, collected on day 0 of AZD1222 vaccination. The chain uses TRBV11-2 and TRBJ1-5; D is unresolved. The receptor was derived from an adult in good health. CDR3 DNA: TGTGCCAGCAGCCCCTACCTAGGGAGCAATCAGCCCCAGCATTTT. It is translated as CASSPYLGSNQPQHF.